Shown below are 10 T cell receptor beta chains from a single sample sequenced in a study of T cell responses to AZD1222 COVID-19 vaccine. Clones were read by immunoSEQ multiplex PCR, and TCRdb kept only the in-frame ones, dropping some. The sample has about 160,000 clones, just under 95% seen once. The input for sequencing was peripheral blood, taken on day 0 of AZD1222 vaccination. Receptors originate from an adult in good health.

This sequence joins TRBV30 and TRBJ1-2; D is uncertain. Germline V gives CDR1 GTSNPN, CDR2 SVGIG (reference sequence). The V end was cut by 7 bases, the J end by 2 bases, with 11 bases between. This CDR3 has 12 residues. The DNA of the CDR3 is TGTGCCTTAAAAGACGGGAACTATGGCTACACCTTC. Translating gives CALKDGNYGYTF. The variable domain in full, completed from reference TRBV30 and TRBJ1-2, reads SQTIHQWPATLVQPVGSPLSLECTVEGTSNPNLYWYRQAAGRGLQLLFYSVGIGQISSEVPQNLSASRPQDRQFILSSKKLLLSDSGFYLCALKDGNYGYTFGSGTRLTVV.

V usage is TRBV28 and J usage is TRBJ1-1; 12 bases are shared with TRBD1. Germline CDR1 MDHEN, CDR2 SYDVKM. J was trimmed by 3 bases and V by 6 bases; bases with no gene match: 11. The CDR3 runs 17 residues. The CDR3 region has the DNA TGTGCCAGCAGCTCGAGGGACAGGGGGCGGATTCACACTGAAGCTTTCTTT. Amino acid sequence: CASSSRDRGRIHTEAFF.

The chain combines TRBV11-2 with TRBJ2-1; the match to TRBD2 covers 11 bases. CDR3 length equals 16 residues. The germline CDR1 and CDR2 sequences are SGHAT and FQNNGV. V shed 5 bases, J shed 6 bases, and the junction held 9 bases outside the gene matches. Here the CDR3 DNA reads TGTGCCAGCAGCCCCAATAGCGGGGGGGCCCGCAATGAGCAGTTCTTC. Amino acids: CASSPNSGGARNEQFF. The full variable domain, rest sourced from reference TRBV11-2 and TRBJ2-1, is EAGVAQSPRYKIIEKRQSVAFWCNPISGHATLYWYQQILGQGPKLLIQFQNNGVVDDSQLPKDRFSAERLKGVDSTLKIQPAKLEDSAVYLCASSPNSGGARNEQFFGPGTRLTVL.

The chain uses TRBV3-1 (or the pseudogene TRBV3-2) and TRBJ2-1; the D is unclear. V gave up 4 bases and J gave up 0 bases, with 13 bases separating them. CDR3 length: 16 residues. The germline V gene has CDR1 LGHDT and CDR2 YNNKEL (reference sequence). DNA for the CDR3: TGTGCCAGCAGCCGCTCTGGCCAGAGCTCCTACAATGAGCAGTTCTTC. Protein product: CASSRSGQSSYNEQFF.

The V gene is TRBV3-1 (or the pseudogene TRBV3-2), the J gene TRBJ2-5, with D possibly being TRBD2 (6 bases). Germline V gene lookup returns CDR1 LGHDT and CDR2 YNNKEL (reference sequence). Trimming shortened V by 2 bases and J by 4 bases, and 14 bases separated the two germline ends. The CDR3 loop spans 15 amino acids. CDR3 in amino acids: CASSQTGEVRETQYF. The CDR3 nucleotides are TGTGCCAGCAGCCAAACGGGGGAGGTTAGAGAGACCCAGTACTTC.

The gene calls are TRBV25-1 and TRBJ2-1, with 9 bases lining up with TRBD1. CDR1 is MGHDK, CDR2 SYGVNS, per germline. The CDR3 consists of 14 residues. J gave up 4 bases and V 6 bases, and 4 bases lay outside the gene matches. The CDR3 loop is CASSGQGRYNEQFF. The CDR3 region has the DNA TGTGCCAGCAGCGGACAGGGGAGGTACAATGAGCAGTTCTTC.

This clone is a singleton in its sample. V gene TRBV5-1 combines with J gene TRBJ2-3, with 9 bases aligning to TRBD2. The germline gives CDR1 SGHRS, CDR2 YFSETQ. The CDR3 covers 16 residues. V was clipped by 0 bases and J by 0 bases; unmatched bases: 2. The CDR3 DNA follows: TGCGCCAGCAGCTTGGCCACTAGCGGGAGCACAGATACGCAGTATTTT. It encodes CASSLATSGSTDTQYF.

The rearrangement uses TRBV4-1 and TRBJ1-4; D is ambiguous. CDR1 is MGHRA and CDR2 is YSYEKL in the germline V gene. V lost 1 base and J lost 3, with 12 bases in between. The CDR3 contains 16 residues. The CDR3 here is CASSQVITVPNEKLFF. The CDR3 region has the DNA TGCGCCAGCAGCCAAGTAATCACAGTTCCTAATGAAAAACTGTTTTTT.

This clone was detected only once. The CDR3 sequence is CASSLSNWEKLFF. CDR3 bases: TGTGCCAGCAGTTTGTCGAACTGGGAAAAACTGTTTTTT. The rearrangement joins TRBV12-3 or TRBV12-4 to TRBJ1-4; D unresolved. This CDR3 region has 13 residues. V gave up 3 bases and J gave up 8 bases, with 10 bases separating them.

This rearrangement joins TRBV19 to TRBJ1-1; 8 bases align to TRBD1. This CDR3 comprises 15 residues. The germline CDR1 and CDR2 sequences are LNHDA and SQIVND (reference sequence). The ends lost 4 bases at V and 2 bases at J; junction bases unmatched: 6. Here the CDR3 DNA reads TGTGCCAGTAGTACACGGACAGGGTCTAACACTGAAGCTTTCTTT. Its translation is CASSTRTGSNTEAFF.